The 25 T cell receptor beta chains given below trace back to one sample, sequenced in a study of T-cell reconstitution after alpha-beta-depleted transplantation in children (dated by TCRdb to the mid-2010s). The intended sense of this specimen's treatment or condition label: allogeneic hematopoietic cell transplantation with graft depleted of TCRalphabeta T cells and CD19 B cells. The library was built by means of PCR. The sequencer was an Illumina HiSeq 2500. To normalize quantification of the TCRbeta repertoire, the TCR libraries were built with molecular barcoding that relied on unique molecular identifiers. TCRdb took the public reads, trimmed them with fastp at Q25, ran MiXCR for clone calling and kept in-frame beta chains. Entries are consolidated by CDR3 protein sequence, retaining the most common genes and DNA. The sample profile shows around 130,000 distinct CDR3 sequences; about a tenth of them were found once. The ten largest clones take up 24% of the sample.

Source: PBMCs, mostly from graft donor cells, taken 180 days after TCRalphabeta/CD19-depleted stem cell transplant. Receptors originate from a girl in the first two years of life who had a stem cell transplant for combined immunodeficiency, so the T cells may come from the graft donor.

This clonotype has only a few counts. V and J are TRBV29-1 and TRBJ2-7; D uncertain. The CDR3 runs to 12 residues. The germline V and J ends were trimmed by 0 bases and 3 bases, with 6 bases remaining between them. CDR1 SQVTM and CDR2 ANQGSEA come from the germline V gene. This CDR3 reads CSVEDEGYEQYF. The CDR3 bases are TGCAGCGTTGAAGATGAAGGCTACGAGCAGTACTTC.

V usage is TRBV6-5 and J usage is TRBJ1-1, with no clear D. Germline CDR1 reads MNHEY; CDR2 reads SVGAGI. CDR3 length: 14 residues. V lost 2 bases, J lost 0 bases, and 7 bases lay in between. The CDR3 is CASSYEAVNTEAFF. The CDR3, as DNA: TGTGCCAGCAGTTACGAAGCGGTGAACACTGAAGCTTTCTTT.

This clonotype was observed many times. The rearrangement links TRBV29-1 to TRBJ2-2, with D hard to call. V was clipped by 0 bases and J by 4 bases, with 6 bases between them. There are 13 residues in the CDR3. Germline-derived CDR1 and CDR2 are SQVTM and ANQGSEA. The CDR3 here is CSVEEFSTGELFF. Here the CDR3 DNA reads TGCAGCGTTGAAGAATTTTCCACCGGGGAGCTGTTTTTT.

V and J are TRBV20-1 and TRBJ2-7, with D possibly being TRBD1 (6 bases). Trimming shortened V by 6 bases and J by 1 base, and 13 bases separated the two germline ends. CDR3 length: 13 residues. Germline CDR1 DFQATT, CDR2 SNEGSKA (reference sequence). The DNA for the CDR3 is TGCAGTGCCAGGGGAGCGGTTTCCTACGAGCAGTACTTC. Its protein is CSARGAVSYEQYF.

The CDR3 sequence: CASSEYWGPQDTQYF. CDR3 DNA: TGTGCCAGCAGTGAATATTGGGGCCCCCAGGATACGCAGTATTTT. The chain carries TRBV25-1 and TRBJ2-3; D possibly corresponds to TRBD1 (5 bases). The length of the CDR3 is 15 residues. CDR1 and CDR2 (germline): MGHDK, SYGVNS. The V end lost 0 bases, the J end lost 6 bases, and 13 bases lay between the germline ends. The entire variable domain, with the rest obtained from reference TRBV25-1 and TRBJ2-3, is as follows: EADIYQTPRYLVIGTGKKITLECSQTMGHDKMYWYQQDPGMELHLIHYSYGVNSTEKGDLSSESTVSRIRTEHFPLTLESARPSHTSQYLCASSEYWGPQDTQYFGPGTRLTVL.

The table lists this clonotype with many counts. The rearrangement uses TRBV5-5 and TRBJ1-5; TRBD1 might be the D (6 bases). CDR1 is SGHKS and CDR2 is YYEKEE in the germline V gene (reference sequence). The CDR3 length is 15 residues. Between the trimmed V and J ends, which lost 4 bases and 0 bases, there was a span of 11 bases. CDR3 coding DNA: TGTGCCAGCAGCCCAACAGGGAATAGCAATCAGCCCCAGCATTTT. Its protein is CASSPTGNSNQPQHF.

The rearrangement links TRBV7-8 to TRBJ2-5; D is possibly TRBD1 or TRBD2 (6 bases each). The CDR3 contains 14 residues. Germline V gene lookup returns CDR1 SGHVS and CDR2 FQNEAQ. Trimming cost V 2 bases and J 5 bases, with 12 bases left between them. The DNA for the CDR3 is TGTGCCAGCAGCTTAAATGGGGGGCGTGAGACCCAGTACTTC. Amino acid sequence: CASSLNGGRETQYF.

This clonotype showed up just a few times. DNA for the CDR3: TGTGCCAGCAGCGCTCGGGCCGTCACCGGGGAGCTGTTTTTT. Encoded protein: CASSARAVTGELFF. The V call is TRBV7-2, the J call TRBJ2-2; D is unclear. The V end lost 5 bases, the J end lost 4 bases, and 11 bases lay between the germline ends. The CDR3 is 14 residues long. Germline V gives CDR1 SGHTA, CDR2 FQGNSA.

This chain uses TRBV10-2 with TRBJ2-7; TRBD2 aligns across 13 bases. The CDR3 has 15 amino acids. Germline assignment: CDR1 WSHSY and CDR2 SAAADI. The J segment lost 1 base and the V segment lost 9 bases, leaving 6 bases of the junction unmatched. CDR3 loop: CASPGLAGLSYEQYF. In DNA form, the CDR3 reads TGCGCCAGTCCGGGACTAGCGGGGTTGTCCTACGAGCAGTACTTC.

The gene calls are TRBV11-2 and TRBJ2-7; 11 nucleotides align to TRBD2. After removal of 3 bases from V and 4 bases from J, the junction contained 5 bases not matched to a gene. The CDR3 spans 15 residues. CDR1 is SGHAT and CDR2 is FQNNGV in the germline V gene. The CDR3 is CASSFTSGREYEQYF. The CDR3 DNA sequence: TGTGCCAGCAGCTTTACTAGCGGGAGAGAGTACGAGCAGTACTTC.

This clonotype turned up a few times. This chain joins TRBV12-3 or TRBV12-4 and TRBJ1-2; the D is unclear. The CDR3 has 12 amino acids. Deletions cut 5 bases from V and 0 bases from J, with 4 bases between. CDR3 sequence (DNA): TGTGCCAGCAGTCCCTCTAACTATGGCTACACCTTC. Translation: CASSPSNYGYTF.

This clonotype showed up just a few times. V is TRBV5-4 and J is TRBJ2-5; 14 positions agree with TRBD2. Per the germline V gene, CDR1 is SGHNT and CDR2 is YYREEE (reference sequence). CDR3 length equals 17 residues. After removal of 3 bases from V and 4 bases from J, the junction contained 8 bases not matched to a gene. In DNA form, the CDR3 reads TGTGCCAGCAGCTCCACGGGACTAGCGGGAGTCCCAGAGACCCAGTACTTC. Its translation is CASSSTGLAGVPETQYF.

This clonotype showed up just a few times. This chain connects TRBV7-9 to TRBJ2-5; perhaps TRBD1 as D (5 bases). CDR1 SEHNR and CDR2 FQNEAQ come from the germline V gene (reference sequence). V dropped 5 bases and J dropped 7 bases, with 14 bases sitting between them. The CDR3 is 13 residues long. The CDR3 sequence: CASSQDRSRTQYF. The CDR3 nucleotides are TGTGCCAGCAGCCAAGACAGATCCCGGACCCAGTACTTC.

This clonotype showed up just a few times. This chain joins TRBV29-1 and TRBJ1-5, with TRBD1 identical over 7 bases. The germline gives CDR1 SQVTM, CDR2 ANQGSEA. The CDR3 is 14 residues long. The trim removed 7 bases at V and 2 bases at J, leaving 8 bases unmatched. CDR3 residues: CSAVTGSGNQPQHF. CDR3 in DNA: TGCAGCGCAGTGACAGGGTCGGGCAATCAGCCCCAGCATTTT. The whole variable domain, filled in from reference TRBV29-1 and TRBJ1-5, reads SAVISQKPSRDICQRGTSLTIQCQVDSQVTMMFWYRQQPGQSLTLIATANQGSEATYESGFVIDKFPISRPNLTFSTLTVSNMSPEDSSIYLCSAVTGSGNQPQHFGDGTRLSIL.

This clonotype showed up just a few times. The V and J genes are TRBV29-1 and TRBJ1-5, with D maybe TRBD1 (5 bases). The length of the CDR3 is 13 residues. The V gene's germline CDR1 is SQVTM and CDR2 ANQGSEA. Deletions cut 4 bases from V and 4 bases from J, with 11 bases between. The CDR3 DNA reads TGCAGCGTTGCTCAGGACACGAATCAGCCCCAGCATTTT. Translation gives CSVAQDTNQPQHF.

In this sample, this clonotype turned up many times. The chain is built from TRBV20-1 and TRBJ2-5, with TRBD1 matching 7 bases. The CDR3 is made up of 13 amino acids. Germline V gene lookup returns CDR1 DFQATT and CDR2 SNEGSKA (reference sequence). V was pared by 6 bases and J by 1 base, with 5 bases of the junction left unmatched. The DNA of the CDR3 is TGCAGTGCCGCTGCAGGGGGCCAAGAGACCCAGTACTTC. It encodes CSAAAGGQETQYF.

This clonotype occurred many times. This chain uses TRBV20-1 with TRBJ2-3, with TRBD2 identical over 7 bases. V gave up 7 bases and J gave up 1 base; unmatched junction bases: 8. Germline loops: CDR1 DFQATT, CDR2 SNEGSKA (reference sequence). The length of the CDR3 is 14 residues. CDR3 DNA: TGCAGTGTCCTGGGCGGGGGACGCACAGATACGCAGTATTTT. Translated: CSVLGGGRTDTQYF.

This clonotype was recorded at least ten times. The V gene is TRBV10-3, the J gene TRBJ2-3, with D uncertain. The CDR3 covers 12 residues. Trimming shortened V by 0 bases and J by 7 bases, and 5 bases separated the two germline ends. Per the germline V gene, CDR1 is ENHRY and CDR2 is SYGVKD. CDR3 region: CAISESTYTQYF. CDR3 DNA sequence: TGTGCCATCAGTGAGTCGACGTATACGCAGTATTTT.

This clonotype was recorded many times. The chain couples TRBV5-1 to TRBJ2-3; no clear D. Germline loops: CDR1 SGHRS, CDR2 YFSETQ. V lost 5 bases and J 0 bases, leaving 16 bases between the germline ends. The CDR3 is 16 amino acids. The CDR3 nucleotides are TGCGCCAGCAGTTGGTCCGGGCCAGGAAGCACAGATACGCAGTATTTT. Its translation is CASSWSGPGSTDTQYF.

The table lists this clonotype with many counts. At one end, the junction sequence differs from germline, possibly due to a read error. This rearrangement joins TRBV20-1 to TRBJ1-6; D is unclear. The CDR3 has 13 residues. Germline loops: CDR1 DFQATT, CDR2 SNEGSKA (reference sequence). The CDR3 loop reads CSARSWTHAPWGF. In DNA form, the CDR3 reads TGCAGTGCTAGATCCTGGACCCACGCCCCTTGGGGCTTT.

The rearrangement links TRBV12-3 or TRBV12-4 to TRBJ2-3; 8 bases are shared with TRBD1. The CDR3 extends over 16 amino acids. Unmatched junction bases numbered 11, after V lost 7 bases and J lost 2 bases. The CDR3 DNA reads TGTGCCAGCATTGCGATTCCGGGACAGGTCACAGATACGCAGTATTTT. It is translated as CASIAIPGQVTDTQYF.

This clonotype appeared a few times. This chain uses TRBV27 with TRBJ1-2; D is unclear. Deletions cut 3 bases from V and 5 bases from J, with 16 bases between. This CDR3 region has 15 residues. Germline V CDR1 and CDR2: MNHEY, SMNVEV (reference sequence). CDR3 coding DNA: TGTGCCAGCAGTTTTTCGGCGGATTTCGGGTATGGCTACACCTTC. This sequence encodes CASSFSADFGYGYTF.

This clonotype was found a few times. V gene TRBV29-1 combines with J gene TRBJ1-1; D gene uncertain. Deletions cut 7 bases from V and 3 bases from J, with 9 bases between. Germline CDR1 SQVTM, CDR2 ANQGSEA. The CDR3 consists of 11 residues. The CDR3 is CSATRDTEAFF. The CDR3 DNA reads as TGCAGCGCCACTAGGGACACTGAAGCTTTCTTT.

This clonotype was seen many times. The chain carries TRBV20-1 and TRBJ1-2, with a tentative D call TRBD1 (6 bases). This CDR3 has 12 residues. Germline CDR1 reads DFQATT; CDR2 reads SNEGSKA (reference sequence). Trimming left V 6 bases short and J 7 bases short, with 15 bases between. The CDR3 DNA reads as TGCAGTGCCCCGGAATGGACAGCTGGCTACACCTTC. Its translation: CSAPEWTAGYTF.

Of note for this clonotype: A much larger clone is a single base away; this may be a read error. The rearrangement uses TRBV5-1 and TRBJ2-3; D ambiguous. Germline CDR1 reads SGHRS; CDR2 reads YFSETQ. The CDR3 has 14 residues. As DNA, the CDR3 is TGCGCCAGCAGCTTGGCGGTCGTACCAGATATGCAGTATTTT. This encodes CASSLAVVPDMQYF.